This T cell receptor beta chain was identified during a study of human T cells and chemical hapten exposure. TCRdb called the RACE reads again in MiXCR, with one record for every CDR3 protein. The sample includes some 250,000 distinct CDR3 sequences, around 7.3% seen only once; the top ten take 1.2%. This clonotype was seen a handful of times. As for time point: pre-sensitization, week 0. The treatment denotes: therapeutic diphenylcyclopropenone sensitization with weekly scalp DPC. The sample consisted of whole blood, taken in connection with sensitization to the hapten diphenylcyclopropenone (DPC). The clonotype was recovered from a man in his late teens or twenties with alopecia areata. Some clones in this sample may be carry-over from other donors' samples.

CDR3 bases: TGCGCCAGCAGCCAAGAGCGGGGTGGGTGGCCCCAGCATTTT. This gives the protein CASSQERGGWPQHF. The chain has TRBV4-1 and TRBJ1-5; unclear D gene. V lost 0 bases and J lost 9, with 12 bases in between. CDR1 and CDR2 (germline): MGHRA, YSYEKL. The CDR3 runs to 14 residues.